This entry concerns a single T cell receptor (beta chain). The antigen remains unidentified. Germline and junction disagree at one end, which may indicate a read error. This sample is drawn from a study of tumor and adjacent non-tumor tissue in lung cancer. Study in general: Patients comprised 12 adenocarcinoma, 2 squamous cell carcinoma and 1 small cell lung cancer. Whole-study findings and limits: TCR diversity was significantly greater in tumor than normal lung tissue. Normal lung showed higher cumulative top 100 clone frequency than tumor.

TCRbeta libraries were built with three rounds of nested PCR, modified from ARM-PCR. TCRdb re-called the multiplex PCR reads through MiXCR, storing one row per CDR3 protein. The sample has some 78,000 distinct CDR3 sequences; around 85% are singletons. The CDR3 has 12 residues. Germline CDR1 is ENHRY and CDR2 is SYGVKD. The template was RNA from unsorted bulk tissue. Sequenced input: lung tumor tissue. The chain recombines TRBV10-3 with TRBJ1-2, with unresolved D. The sequence was obtained from a woman in her 50s with non-small cell lung cancer. The CDR3 DNA reads TGTGCCATCAGTGATACTATCTATGACTACACCTTC. Encoded protein: CAISDTIYDYTF.